The rows below give T cell receptor beta chains drawn from one sample of a study of somatic mutations in cytotoxic T cells in rheumatoid arthritis. TCRdb's table, derived via immunoSEQ multiplex PCR, lists solely in-frame clones and lacks some. The sample records approximately 11,000 clones, around nine tenths being singletons. Sequenced input: CD8+ T cells sorted from blood. The receptors shown here come from a woman younger than 35 with rheumatoid arthritis. Each CDR3 is given with its conserved first and last residue. Each record gives: clone size, D gene, V gene, J gene, CDR3 protein, CDR3 DNA. D genes are given only for firm matches. Not every row has a clone size; where given, it reads once, few, many or a size class.

>-|TRBD1|TRBV5-1|TRBJ2-7
CASSEETGGRHEQYF
TGCGCCAGCAGCGAGGAGACAGGGGGCAGGCACGAGCAGTACTTC
>-|TRBD2|TRBV27|TRBJ2-2
CASSLIGEGGELFF
TGTGCCAGCAGTTTAATCGGGGAGGGCGGGGAGCTGTTTTTT
>once|TRBD2|TRBV9|TRBJ2-7
CASSANRASGPYEQYF
TGTGCCAGCAGCGCAAATCGGGCTAGCGGCCCCTACGAGCAGTACTTC
>once|-|TRBV9|TRBJ2-7
CASSPEGEGGYEQYF
TGTGCCAGCAGCCCAGAGGGGGAGGGGGGCTACGAGCAGTACTTC
>once|TRBD1|TRBV14|TRBJ1-2
CASSQSEQGIFYGYTF
TGTGCCAGCAGCCAATCAGAACAGGGGATATTCTATGGCTACACCTTC
>-|TRBD1|TRBV5-4|TRBJ2-7
CASSPGQPHEQYF
TGTGCCAGCAGCCCGGGACAGCCCCACGAGCAGTACTTC
>once|TRBD2|TRBV4-1|TRBJ2-1
CASSSPPTSNYNEQFF
TGCGCCAGCAGCTCCCCCCCGACTAGCAATTACAATGAGCAGTTCTTC
>-|-|TRBV4-1|TRBJ2-7
CASSRLTQTQTVPFYEQYF
TGCGCCAGCAGCCGTTTGACCCAAACTCAGACTGTCCCTTTTTACGAGCAGTACTTC
>-|TRBD1|TRBV4-3|TRBJ1-2
CASSQDPGQGDYGYTF
TGCGCCAGCAGCCAAGATCCGGGCCAGGGGGACTATGGCTACACCTTC
>-|-|TRBV7-9|TRBJ1-5
CASSLQGSSNQPQHF
TGTGCCAGCAGCCTACAGGGTTCGAGCAATCAGCCCCAGCATTTT
>-|TRBD2|TRBV5-4|TRBJ2-3
CASSPGLAEKDTQYF
TGTGCCAGCAGCCCCGGACTAGCTGAGAAAGATACGCAGTATTTT
>-|TRBD1|TRBV9|TRBJ1-3
CASSAGGSGNTIYF
TGTGCCAGCAGCGCAGGGGGATCTGGAAACACCATATATTTT
>-|TRBD2|TRBV5-1|TRBJ2-2
CASSPGTSLNTGELFF
TGCGCCAGCAGCCCGGGGACTAGCCTGAACACCGGGGAGCTGTTTTTT
>-|TRBD1|TRBV7-3|TRBJ2-3
CATAPGTGFRDTQYF
TGTGCTACTGCCCCGGGGACAGGGTTCAGAGATACGCAGTATTTT
>few|-|TRBV5-1|TRBJ2-7
CASSWDKSYEQYF
TGCGCCAGCAGCTGGGACAAATCCTACGAGCAGTACTTC
>-|TRBD1|TRBV7-9|TRBJ1-3
CASSGWDSASSGNTIYF
TGTGCCAGCAGCGGATGGGACAGCGCGAGCTCTGGAAACACCATATATTTT
>-|TRBD1|TRBV27|TRBJ2-2
CASSSGTGTGELFF
TGTGCCAGCAGTTCCGGGACAGGGACCGGGGAGCTGTTTTTT
>-|-|TRBV11-2|TRBJ1-6
CASSLGSGSGSPLHF
TGTGCCAGCAGCTTGGGGTCTGGGAGCGGTTCACCCCTCCACTTT
>once|-|TRBV27|TRBJ2-7
CASSLGRGGYEQYF
TGTGCCAGCAGTTTGGGAAGGGGCGGCTACGAGCAGTACTTC
>-|TRBD2|TRBV30|TRBJ2-7
CAWSQTASGVYEQYF
TGTGCCTGGAGTCAAACGGCTAGCGGGGTCTACGAGCAGTACTTC
>-|TRBD2|TRBV4-1|TRBJ2-7
CASSQGDGGAAEQYF
TGCGCCAGCAGCCAAGGGGACGGGGGGGCCGCCGAGCAGTACTTC
>once|-|TRBV9|TRBJ2-7
CASSPSQTYYEQYF
TGTGCCAGCAGCCCCTCACAGACCTACTACGAGCAGTACTTC
>-|TRBD1|TRBV29-1|TRBJ1-4
CSVFRGPTVSEKLFF
TGCAGCGTATTCAGGGGGCCTACAGTGAGCGAAAAACTGTTTTTT
>-|TRBD1|TRBV28|TRBJ2-7
CASSSGTGWYEQYF
TGTGCCAGCAGCTCCGGGACAGGGTGGTACGAGCAGTACTTC
>-|TRBD1|TRBV9|TRBJ2-5
CASSVERDRVTETQYF
TGTGCCAGCAGCGTAGAAAGGGACAGGGTCACAGAGACCCAGTACTTC
>-|TRBD2|TRBV10-3|TRBJ2-5
CAISESRAGGRRGQETQYF
TGTGCCATCAGTGAGTCGCGAGCGGGAGGCCGGAGGGGTCAAGAGACCCAGTACTTC
>once|-|TRBV5-8|TRBJ1-3
CASSLGLGVANTIYF
TGTGCCAGCAGCCTTGGATTAGGGGTTGCAAACACCATATATTTT
>once|TRBD2|TRBV9|TRBJ2-2
CASSVALAGANTGELFF
TGTGCCAGCAGCGTAGCTCTAGCGGGGGCCAACACCGGGGAGCTGTTTTTT
>-|-|TRBV27|TRBJ1-1
CASSRDSKAFF
TGTGCCAGCAGCCGTGACAGCAAAGCTTTCTTT
>-|-|TRBV9|TRBJ2-5
CASSPPGSSQETQYF
TGTGCCAGCAGCCCTCCCGGGTCTTCTCAAGAGACCCAGTACTTC
>-|-|TRBV9|TRBJ1-2
CASSGPREGGNYGYTF
TGTGCCAGCAGCGGACCGAGGGAGGGAGGGAACTATGGCTACACCTTC
>once|TRBD1|TRBV28|TRBJ1-1
CASSDRGMNTEAFF
TGTGCCAGCAGTGACAGGGGGATGAACACTGAAGCTTTCTTT
>-|-|TRBV4-1|TRBJ2-5
CASSQSRGLETQYF
TGCGCCAGCAGCCAGAGCCGGGGGTTGGAGACCCAGTACTTC
>-|-|TRBV18|TRBJ2-7
CASSPGRLYEQYF
TGTGCCAGCTCACCTGGCAGGCTCTACGAGCAGTACTTC
>-|-|TRBV4-1|TRBJ2-1
CASSQGAGAGGDNEQFF
TGCGCCAGCAGCCAAGGCGCCGGAGCTGGCGGGGACAATGAGCAGTTCTTC
>-|-|TRBV19|TRBJ2-7
CASSSGAGKTYEQYF
TGTGCCAGTTCCAGTGGGGCAGGGAAAACCTACGAGCAGTACTTC
>-|TRBD1|TRBV5-6|TRBJ1-5
CASSLMGQGILSNQPQHF
TGTGCCAGCAGCTTGATGGGACAGGGAATTTTAAGCAATCAGCCCCAGCATTTT
>-|TRBD1|TRBV10-1|TRBJ2-5
CASSVSPGGETQYF
TGCGCCAGCAGTGTATCACCAGGGGGAGAGACCCAGTACTTC
>-|-|TRBV28|TRBJ2-1
CASSLSRGEGERFLNEQFF
TGTGCCAGCAGTTTATCACGGGGAGAGGGGGAGAGGTTTCTCAATGAGCAGTTCTTC
>-|TRBD1|TRBV11-2|TRBJ1-1
CASSSPSTGAAEAFF
TGTGCCAGCAGCTCTCCCTCGACAGGGGCGGCTGAAGCTTTCTTT
>-|TRBD2|TRBV4-3|TRBJ2-2
CASSRTSGDHTGELFF
TGCGCCAGCAGCCGAACTAGCGGGGACCACACCGGGGAGCTGTTTTTT
>few|-|TRBV6-5|TRBJ2-4
CASSYSAGAQYF
TGTGCCAGCAGTTATTCCGCAGGTGCTCAGTACTTC
>-|TRBD1|TRBV11-2|TRBJ2-1
CASSLWTRRTGGGDEQFF
TGTGCCAGCAGCTTATGGACCCGGAGGACAGGGGGCGGCGATGAGCAGTTCTTC
>-|-|TRBV5-5|TRBJ1-1
CASSIWRRGRVDTEAFF
TGTGCCAGCAGTATTTGGAGGAGGGGGAGGGTTGACACTGAAGCTTTCTTT
>-|TRBD1|TRBV9|TRBJ1-6
CASSAGQGTSSPLHF
TGTGCCAGCAGCGCAGGACAGGGGACGAGTTCACCCCTCCACTTT
>-|TRBD2|TRBV4-2|TRBJ2-2
CASSQGGSGRARTGELFF
TGTGCCAGCAGCCAAGGGGGTAGCGGGAGGGCCCGGACCGGGGAGCTGTTTTTT
>-|-|TRBV27|TRBJ1-1
CASSHDRFPTFF
TGTGCCAGCAGCCATGACAGGTTTCCAACTTTCTTT
>-|TRBD2|TRBV5-6|TRBJ2-7
CASSSPGLAGGSYEQYF
TGTGCCAGCAGCTCTCCGGGACTAGCGGGGGGCTCCTACGAGCAGTACTTC
>-|-|TRBV9|TRBJ1-1
CASSVAGGREAFF
TGTGCCAGCAGCGTAGCGGGGGGGCGTGAAGCTTTCTTT
>-|-|TRBV6-5|TRBJ2-1
CASSPGVYEQFF
TGTGCCAGCAGCCCAGGGGTCTATGAGCAGTTCTTC
>-|TRBD1|TRBV2|TRBJ1-2
CASLTPSPTGGGYGYTF
TGTGCCAGCCTCACGCCAAGCCCGACAGGGGGCGGCTATGGCTACACCTTC
>-|-|TRBV19|TRBJ1-1
CASSIGRGNTEAFF
TGTGCCAGTAGTATAGGCAGGGGAAACACTGAAGCTTTCTTT
>-|-|TRBV2|TRBJ1-2
CASSVQANYGYTF
TGTGCCAGCAGCGTCCAGGCTAACTATGGCTACACCTTC
>-|TRBD1|TRBV7-3|TRBJ2-1
CASSHRQGWNEQFF
TGTGCCAGCAGCCACCGACAGGGGTGGAATGAGCAGTTCTTC
>once|-|TRBV6-4|TRBJ2-3
CASRTGSDTDTQYF
TGTGCCAGCAGAACGGGGTCAGACACAGATACGCAGTATTTT
>-|-|TRBV5-1|TRBJ2-7
CASSSTAGGRGLTYEQYF
TGCGCCAGCAGCTCTACAGCGGGTGGAAGGGGCCTCACCTACGAGCAGTACTTC
>-|-|TRBV13|TRBJ2-7
CASSFHTGYEQYF
TGTGCCAGCAGCTTTCACACAGGCTACGAGCAGTACTTC
>-|-|TRBV9|TRBJ2-6
CASSWTGSGANVLTF
TGTGCCAGCAGTTGGACTGGCTCTGGGGCCAACGTCCTGACTTTC
>-|-|TRBV7-1|TRBJ1-2
CVSSMVSNEGKTYGYTF
TGTGTCAGCAGCATGGTGAGTAACGAGGGAAAGACCTATGGCTACACCTTC
>-|-|TRBV18|TRBJ2-2
CASSPRQDTGELFF
TGTGCCAGCTCACCCCGGCAGGACACCGGGGAGCTGTTTTTT